This T cell receptor (beta chain) was sequenced in a study of regulatory T cells in long-lasting Graves disease. As to time point: newly diagnosed GD, antithyroid drugs for less than 3 months. The TCR library used RNA extracted from PBMCs. To note about this clonotype: The antigen is undetermined.

Notes on the study in general: Among samples with persistent disease, TRBV28, TRBJ1-2 and TRBJ2-5 were favored.

Arm-PCR of CDR3 regions and iRepertoire HTBI primers were used to build TCR beta libraries. TCRdb re-called the multiplex PCR reads through MiXCR, storing one row per CDR3 protein. The sample shows 250,000 or so distinct CDR3 sequences, 20% of them seen only once. The CDR3 is 15 amino acids. The ends lost 4 bases at V and 5 bases at J; junction bases unmatched: 4. Germline lookup yields CDR1 SGHAT and CDR2 FQDESV (reference sequence). The chain recombines TRBV11-1 with TRBJ2-5, with 13 bases aligning to TRBD2. The receptor's source is a female donor with Graves disease. The source was peripheral blood mononuclear cells (PBMCs), collected at new diagnosis, from a patient treated with antithyroid drugs. The DNA for the CDR3 is TGTGCCAGCAGCTGGTTGGGACTAGCGGGGGAGACCCAGTACTTC. Encoded protein: CASSWLGLAGETQYF.